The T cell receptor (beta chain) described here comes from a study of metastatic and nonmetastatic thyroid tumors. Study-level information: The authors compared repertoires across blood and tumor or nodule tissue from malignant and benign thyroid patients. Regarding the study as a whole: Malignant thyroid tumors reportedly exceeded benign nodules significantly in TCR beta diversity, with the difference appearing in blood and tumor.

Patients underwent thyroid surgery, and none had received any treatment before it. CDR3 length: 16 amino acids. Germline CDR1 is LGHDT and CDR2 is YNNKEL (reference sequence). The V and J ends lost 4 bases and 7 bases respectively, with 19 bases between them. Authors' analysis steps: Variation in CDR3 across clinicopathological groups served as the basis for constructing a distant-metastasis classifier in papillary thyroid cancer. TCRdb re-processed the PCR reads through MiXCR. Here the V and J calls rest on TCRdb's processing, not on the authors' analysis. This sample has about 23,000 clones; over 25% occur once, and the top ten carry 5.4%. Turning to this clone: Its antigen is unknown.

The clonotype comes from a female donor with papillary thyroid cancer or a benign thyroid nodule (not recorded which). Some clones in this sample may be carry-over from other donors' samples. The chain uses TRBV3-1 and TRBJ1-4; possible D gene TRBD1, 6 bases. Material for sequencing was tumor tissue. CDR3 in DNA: TGTGCCAGCAGCCCGATCAGACAGGCTATAAGTGAAAAACTGTTTTTT. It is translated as CASSPIRQAISEKLFF.